These 11 T cell receptor beta chains came from one sample sequenced in a study of blood T cell repertoires in COVID-19. The repertoire was sequenced with immunoSEQ multiplex PCR; TCRdb's copy has only in-frame clones and lacks some. In the table there are some 130,000 clones, more than 65% of which are singletons. The material sequenced was peripheral blood. These receptors originate from a man of 80 years or more with acute or convalescent COVID-19.

The chain employs TRBV29-1 and TRBJ2-7, with 8 bases identical to TRBD2. This CDR3 is 17 amino acids long. The J segment lost 1 base and the V segment lost 1 base, leaving 12 bases of the junction unmatched. Germline V gene sequence: CDR1 SQVTM, CDR2 ANQGSEA. As DNA, the CDR3 is TGCAGCGTTGAAGGCGGCCCGGGGGGGAAAAATTCCTACGAGCAGTACTTC. Amino acids: CSVEGGPGGKNSYEQYF.

In DNA, the CDR3 is TGTGCCATCAGTGGGCCGGGGACAGCCTCCTACGAGCAGTACTTC. Its translation: CAISGPGTASYEQYF. V is TRBV10-3 and J is TRBJ2-7; 7 nucleotides align to TRBD1. Losses at the gene ends were 4 bases for V and 0 bases for J; bases not matched to a gene: 6. This CDR3 contains 15 residues. Per germline, CDR1 ENHRY and CDR2 SYGVKD.

This chain uses TRBV29-1 with TRBJ2-1; 7 bases fit TRBD1. This CDR3 is 14 amino acids long. Germline CDR1 is SQVTM and CDR2 is ANQGSEA. The V segment lost 4 bases and the J segment 0 bases; nucleotides outside the gene matches: 3. This CDR3 is CSVAQGVSYNEQFF. The CDR3 coding sequence is TGCAGCGTTGCCCAGGGGGTCTCCTACAATGAGCAGTTCTTC.

Only a few counts were recorded for this clone. The gene calls are TRBV5-1 and TRBJ1-1, with 7 nucleotides matching TRBD1. CDR1 is SGHRS and CDR2 is YFSETQ in the germline V gene. Trimming removed 3 bases from V and 1 base from J; junction bases left unmatched: 3. The CDR3 loop spans 14 amino acids. For the CDR3, the DNA is TGCGCCAGCAGCTCGGGACAGCCGAACACTGAAGCTTTCTTT. Residues: CASSSGQPNTEAFF.

The J gene is TRBJ2-7, the V gene TRBV29-1, with 7 bases identical to TRBD1. V dropped 7 bases and J dropped 6; count of bases not matched to a gene: 12. Germline CDR1 and CDR2: SQVTM and ANQGSEA. The CDR3 totals 13 residues. The DNA of the CDR3 is TGCAGCGCCAGGACAGGTGCTATTAGCGAGCAGTACTTC. Amino acid sequence: CSARTGAISEQYF.

The rearrangement joins TRBV15 to TRBJ2-3; D uncertain. CDR3 size: 13 residues. Germline assignment: CDR1 LNHNV and CDR2 YYDKDF (reference sequence). Trimming removed 0 bases from V and 6 bases from J, with 7 bases in between. The CDR3 DNA sequence: TGTGCCACCAGCAGAGAAATCGTGGATACGCAGTATTTT. Its translation: CATSREIVDTQYF.

This chain joins TRBV14 and TRBJ2-5; D not resolved. V was shortened by 0 bases and J by 2 bases, with 10 bases between the two germline ends. Germline V gene lookup returns CDR1 SGHDN and CDR2 FVKESK. This CDR3 has 15 amino acids. CDR3 in amino acids: CASSQDQIRQETQYF. In DNA, the CDR3 is TGTGCCAGCAGCCAAGACCAGATTCGACAAGAGACCCAGTACTTC.

Here the CDR3 DNA reads TGTGCCAGCAGCTTCGGACAGGCGAGGGAAAAACTGTTTTTT. This translates into CASSFGQAREKLFF. The V and J genes are TRBV5-5 and TRBJ1-4; 7 positions agree with TRBD1. The CDR3 is 14 residues long. With 2 bases clipped from V and 8 bases from J, the junction kept 6 bases outside the gene matches. Germline CDR1 reads SGHKS; CDR2 reads YYEKEE (reference sequence).

The chain joins TRBV7-2 to TRBJ2-7; D not resolved. Trimming left V 0 bases short and J 0 bases short, with 3 bases between. Per the germline V gene, CDR1 is SGHTA and CDR2 is FQGNSA. This CDR3 has 13 residues. Written as DNA, the CDR3 is TGTGCCAGCAGCTTAGCCCTCTCCTACGAGCAGTACTTC. Encoded protein: CASSLALSYEQYF.

This clone came up a few times. The chain employs TRBV14 and TRBJ2-2, with TRBD1 matching over 7 bases. Germline V gene lookup returns CDR1 SGHDN and CDR2 FVKESK. This CDR3 is 14 amino acids long. Unmatched junction bases numbered 5, after V lost 4 bases and J lost 6 bases. The CDR3 here is CASSRYRGAGELFF. CDR3 coding DNA: TGTGCCAGCAGCCGCTACAGGGGAGCCGGGGAGCTGTTTTTT.

This clone appeared a few times. The rearrangement links TRBV19 to TRBJ1-2; 9 bases match TRBD1. Germline loops: CDR1 LNHDA, CDR2 SQIVND (reference sequence). CDR3 length equals 14 residues. V gave up 3 bases and J gave up 3 bases; unmatched junction bases: 2. CDR3: CASSIRDRDYGYTF. CDR3 bases: TGTGCCAGTAGTATCAGGGACAGGGACTATGGCTACACCTTC.